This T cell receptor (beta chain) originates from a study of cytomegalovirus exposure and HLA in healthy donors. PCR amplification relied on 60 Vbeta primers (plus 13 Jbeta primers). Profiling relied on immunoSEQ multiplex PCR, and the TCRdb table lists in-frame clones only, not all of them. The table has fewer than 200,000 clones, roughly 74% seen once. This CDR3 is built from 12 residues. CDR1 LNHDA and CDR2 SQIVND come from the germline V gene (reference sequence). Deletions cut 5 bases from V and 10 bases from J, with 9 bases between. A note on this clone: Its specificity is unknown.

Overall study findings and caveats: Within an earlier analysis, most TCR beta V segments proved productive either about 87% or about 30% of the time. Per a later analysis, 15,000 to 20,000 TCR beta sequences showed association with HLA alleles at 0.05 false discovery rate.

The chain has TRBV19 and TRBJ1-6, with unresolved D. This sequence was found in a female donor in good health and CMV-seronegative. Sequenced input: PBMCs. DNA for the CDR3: TGTGCCAGTAGTTCTGTGGGCTCACCCCTCCACTTT. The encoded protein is CASSSVGSPLHF.